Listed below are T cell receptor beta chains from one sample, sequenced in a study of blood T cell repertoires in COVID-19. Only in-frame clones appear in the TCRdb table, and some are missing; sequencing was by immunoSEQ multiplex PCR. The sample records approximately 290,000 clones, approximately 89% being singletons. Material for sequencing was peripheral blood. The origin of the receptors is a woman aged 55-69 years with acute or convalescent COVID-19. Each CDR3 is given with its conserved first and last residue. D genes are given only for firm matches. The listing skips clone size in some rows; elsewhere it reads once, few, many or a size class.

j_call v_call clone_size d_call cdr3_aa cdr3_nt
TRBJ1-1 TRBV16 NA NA CASSLQPLLKAFF TGTGCCAGCAGCCTTCAACCACTCCTTAAAGCTTTCTTT
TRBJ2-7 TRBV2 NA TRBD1 CASSEVGQVSTYEQYF TGTGCCAGCAGTGAAGTTGGACAGGTTTCTACCTACGAGCAGTACTTC
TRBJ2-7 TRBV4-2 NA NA CASSQETSAAAYEQYF TGTGCCAGCAGCCAAGAGACTTCAGCGGCCGCCTACGAGCAGTACTTC
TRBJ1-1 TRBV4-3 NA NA CASSPQTVAGTEAFF TGCGCCAGCAGCCCCCAAACCGTGGCGGGCACTGAAGCTTTCTTT
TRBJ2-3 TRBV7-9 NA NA CASSPAGLEGHTDTQYF TGTGCCAGCAGCCCCGCCGGGCTGGAGGGCCACACAGATACGCAGTATTTT
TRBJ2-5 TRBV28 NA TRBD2 CASSSRTSYETQYF TGTGCCAGCAGTTCCCGGACTAGCTATGAGACCCAGTACTTC
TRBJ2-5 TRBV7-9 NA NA CASSMQGETQYF TGTGCCAGCAGCATGCAGGGGGAGACCCAGTACTTC
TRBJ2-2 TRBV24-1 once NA CATSDWTGMGTGELFF TGTGCCACCAGTGATTGGACGGGGATGGGCACCGGGGAGCTGTTTTTT
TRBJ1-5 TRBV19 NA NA CASSVQGNQPQHF TGTGCCAGTAGTGTACAGGGAAATCAGCCCCAGCATTTT
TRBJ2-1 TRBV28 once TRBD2 CASTLFGTSGTHYNEQFF TGTGCCAGCACCCTCTTCGGGACTAGCGGCACTCACTACAATGAGCAGTTCTTC
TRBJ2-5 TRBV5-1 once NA CASSLTTGRLETQYF TGCGCCAGCAGCCTGACGACGGGGAGGTTGGAGACCCAGTACTTC
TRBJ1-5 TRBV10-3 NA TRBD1 CATGTDNPDGNQPQHF TGTGCCACCGGGACAGACAATCCCGATGGCAATCAGCCCCAGCATTTT
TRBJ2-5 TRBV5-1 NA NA CASSFELAETQYF TGCGCCAGCAGCTTTGAATTGGCTGAGACCCAGTACTTC
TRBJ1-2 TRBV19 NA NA CASSEQGNYGYTF TGTGCCAGTAGTGAACAGGGTAACTATGGCTACACCTTC
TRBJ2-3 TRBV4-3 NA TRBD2 CASGTTSGSDTQYF TGCGCCAGCGGAACGACTAGCGGGAGTGATACGCAGTATTTT
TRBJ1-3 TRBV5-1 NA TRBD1 CASTTGDGNTIYF TGCGCCAGCACGACAGGGGACGGAAACACCATATATTTT